The subject of this entry is one T cell receptor (beta chain). What it binds is not known. A much larger clonotype is one base distant, so this may be a read error. The conserved final phenylalanine or tryptophan is absent from the CDR3, which likely points to a read error. 9 to 10 ml fresh peripheral blood yielded the PBMCs. These data originate in a study of T cells in Graves' hyperthyroidism and ophthalmopathy. Study-wide points: Blood also showed most of the thyroid clonotypes that were expanded above 0.001.

There were TCR beta CDR3 regions amplified from RNA transcripts. The study used the HTBI primer set for a first-round RT-PCR of the TCR CDR3. TCRdb reprocessed the multiplex PCR reads with MiXCR, giving one entry per CDR3 protein. Of about 290,000 distinct CDR3 sequences listed, approximately 16% are singletons. Sequencing was done on a sample of blood. The TCR sequence derives from a woman between 45 and 65 years old with Graves' hyperthyroidism that later progressed to Graves' ophthalmopathy.

The CDR3 loop reads CASSPRDKVEVNTQYS. CDR3 DNA sequence: TGCGCCAGCAGCCCCCGGGACAAGGTAGAGGTGAATACGCAGTATTCT. The chain joins TRBV5-1 to TRBJ2-3, with D possibly being TRBD1 (6 bases). V shed 4 bases and J shed 7 bases, with 22 bases lying between them. CDR1 is SGHRS and CDR2 is YFSETQ in the germline V gene. The CDR3 spans 16 residues.